Below, 3 T cell receptor beta chains from the same sample are listed, as sequenced in a study of OX40 agonist ivuxolimab in advanced cancers. Clones were read by immunoSEQ multiplex PCR, and TCRdb kept only the in-frame ones, dropping some. Counted here are tens of thousands of clones, 65% to 90% occurring once; the ten biggest clones make up roughly 0.66%. Sequencing used CD4+ or CD8+ T cells sorted from blood, obtained in a trial of the OX40 agonist ivuxolimab. The receptors derive from an adult with an advanced solid tumor such as melanoma, head and neck, liver or kidney cancer.

V gene TRBV9 combines with J gene TRBJ2-1, with D perhaps given as TRBD1 or TRBD2 (5 bases each). Germline V gives CDR1 SGDLS, CDR2 YYNGEE. Deletions cut 0 bases from V and 2 bases from J, with 12 bases between. The CDR3 is 16 residues long. The CDR3 loop reads CASSVGEGNPYNEQFF. DNA of the CDR3: TGTGCCAGCAGCGTAGGAGAGGGGAACCCCTACAATGAGCAGTTCTTC. Supplemented by reference TRBV9 and TRBJ2-1, the full variable domain reads DSGVTQTPKHLITATGQRVTLRCSPRSGDLSVYWYQQSLDQGLQFLIQYYNGEERAKGNILERFSAQQFPDLHSELNLSSLELGDSALYFCASSVGEGNPYNEQFFGPGTRLTVL.

The chain recombines TRBV19 with TRBJ2-1; 12 nucleotides line up with TRBD2. Germline V CDR1 and CDR2: LNHDA, SQIVND (reference sequence). There are 19 residues in the CDR3. Unmatched junction bases numbered 22, after V lost 9 bases and J lost 7 bases. CDR3 protein: CASSRRPSGGAGGFNEQFF. CDR3 in DNA: TGTGCCAGCAGCCGCCGGCCTAGCGGGGGGGCCGGAGGTTTTAATGAGCAGTTCTTC.

The gene calls are TRBV7-9 and TRBJ2-7; the D is unclear. The V end lost 4 bases, the J end lost 1 base, and 11 bases lay between the germline ends. The CDR3 is 14 amino acids. Germline V CDR1 and CDR2: SEHNR, FQNEAQ (reference sequence). This CDR3 is CASSSVPRSYEQYF. As DNA, the CDR3 is TGTGCCAGCAGCTCGGTCCCTCGGTCCTACGAGCAGTACTTC.